One sample yielded the 8 T cell receptor beta chains listed below, sequenced in a study of blood T cell repertoires in COVID-19 (dated by TCRdb to the early 2020s). Library construction relied on the immunoSEQ multiplex PCR assay. Not all clones reach the TCRdb copy of this immuneACCESS table, which keeps in-frame sequences only. Checked studies attribute under half of the gap to unresolved V genes and leave the rest unexplained. The sample table shows 170,000 or so clones, and around 84% are seen once. About 2.5% of the sample belongs to the ten largest clones. The sequenced sample was peripheral blood. The source is a man in his forties with active or convalescent COVID-19.

This sequence joins TRBV28 and TRBJ1-2; D unclear. V gave up 4 bases and J gave up 5 bases, with 11 bases separating them. The CDR3 is made up of 13 amino acids. Germline CDR1 MDHEN, CDR2 SYDVKM. The CDR3 here is CASSSAGGYGYTF. The CDR3 DNA sequence: TGTGCCAGCAGTTCGGCAGGAGGATATGGCTACACCTTC.

This clone has at least ten counts. V and J are TRBV5-6 and TRBJ1-2, with a possible D match to TRBD1 (6 bases). CDR3 size: 13 residues. CDR1 and CDR2 (germline): SGHDT, YYEEEE. The ends were cut back, 5 bases at V and 5 bases at J, with 13 bases in the middle. The DNA of the CDR3 is TGTGCCAGCAGGTCAGAGGGGGGGTATGGCTACACCTTC. This sequence encodes CASRSEGGYGYTF.

The chain uses TRBV18 and TRBJ2-4; 11 nucleotides agree with TRBD1. The CDR3 totals 16 residues. V trimming: 3 bases; J trimming: 6 bases; junction bases outside the gene matches: 7. Germline values: CDR1 KGHSH, CDR2 LQKENI. The CDR3 coding sequence is TGTGCCAGCTCACCGGACAGGGGGCTCCCGGGAAACATTCAGTACTTC. This encodes CASSPDRGLPGNIQYF.

V and J are TRBV27 and TRBJ1-2; 8 positions match TRBD1. The CDR3 runs 15 residues. The ends lost 8 bases at V and 4 bases at J; junction bases unmatched: 12. The V gene's germline CDR1 is MNHEY and CDR2 SMNVEV (reference sequence). The chain's CDR3 is CASRGQGADLYGYTF. DNA of the CDR3: TGTGCCAGCCGTGGGCAGGGGGCGGACCTCTATGGCTACACCTTC.

The rearrangement joins TRBV6-4 to TRBJ2-3; weak D call: TRBD2 (7 bases). Trimming took 6 bases from V and 0 from J, leaving 16 bases between them. Germline V gene sequence: CDR1 MRHNA, CDR2 SNTAGT. This CDR3 spans 16 amino acids. In nucleotides, the CDR3 is TGTGCCAGCAGCCGAGGTGGGGGGGCTAGCACAGATACGCAGTATTTT. The encoded protein is CASSRGGGASTDTQYF.

The chain joins TRBV10-1 to TRBJ1-5; TRBD1 might be the D (5 bases). The CDR3 covers 14 residues. Per germline, CDR1 WNHNN and CDR2 SYGVQD (reference sequence). The V and J ends lost 8 bases and 5 bases respectively, with 16 bases between them. CDR3 coding DNA: TGCGCCAGCCGCCTCGGGGGAGAGGATCAGCCCCAGCATTTT. Protein product: CASRLGGEDQPQHF.

This clone has a single count. The chain couples TRBV2 to TRBJ2-3, with 13 nucleotides matching TRBD2. With V trimmed by 8 bases and J by 4 bases, 3 bases remained unmatched. Per germline, CDR1 SNHLY and CDR2 FYNNEI. CDR3 length: 14 amino acids. CDR3 in DNA: TGTGCCAGCTTACTAGCGGGGGGGCCAGATACGCAGTATTTT. Protein sequence: CASLLAGGPDTQYF.

J is TRBJ1-5 and V is TRBV21-1. TRBV21-1 represents a pseudogene. CDR3 length equals 16 residues. In DNA, the CDR3 is TGTGCCAGCAGCAAAGGAGTAGCGTCAAGCAATCAGCCCCAGCATTTT. Protein product: CASSKGVASSNQPQHF.